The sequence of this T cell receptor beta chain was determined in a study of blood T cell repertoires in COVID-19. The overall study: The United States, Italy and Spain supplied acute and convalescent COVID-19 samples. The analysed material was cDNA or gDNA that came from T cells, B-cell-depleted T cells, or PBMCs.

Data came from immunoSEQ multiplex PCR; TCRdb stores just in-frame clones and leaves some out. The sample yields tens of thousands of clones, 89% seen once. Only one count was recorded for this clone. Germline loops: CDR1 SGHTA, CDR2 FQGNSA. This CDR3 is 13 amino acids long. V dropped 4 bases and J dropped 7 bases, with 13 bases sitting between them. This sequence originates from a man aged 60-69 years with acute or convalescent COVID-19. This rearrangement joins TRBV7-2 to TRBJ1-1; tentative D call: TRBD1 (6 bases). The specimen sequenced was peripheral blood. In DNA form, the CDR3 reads TGTGCCAGCAGCTCCCGGGGACAACTTGAAGCTTTCTTT. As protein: CASSSRGQLEAFF.